These 32 T cell receptor beta chains were all obtained from the same sample, sequenced in a study of T cell responses to AZD1222 COVID-19 vaccine. Profiled with immunoSEQ multiplex PCR; TCRdb holds only in-frame clones, not every one. The sample records 200,000 or so clones, approximately 94% being singletons. The sample was peripheral blood, taken 28 days after the second AZD1222 dose. These TCRs come from an adult who received the AZD1222 COVID-19 vaccine.

The chain uses TRBV1 and TRBJ2-3; TRBD2, as called in the table, went unchecked against the DNA. TRBV1 counts as a pseudogene. This CDR3 comprises 19 residues. CDR3: CTSSQVGSGERGCTDTQYF. The DNA of the CDR3 is TGCACCAGCAGCCAAGTGGGATCCGGTGAGCGGGGATGCACAGATACGCAGTATTTT.

This sequence joins TRBV4-1 and TRBJ2-4; TRBD2 agrees at 8 bases. The V gene end was trimmed by 4 bases and the J gene end by 8 bases; junction bases not matched to a gene: 7. Germline CDR1 is MGHRA and CDR2 is YSYEKL. The length of the CDR3 is 14 residues. In DNA form, the CDR3 reads TGCGCCAGCAGCCCCGGGGGGGGTAGGGACATTCAGTACTTC. It yields the protein CASSPGGGRDIQYF.

The genes are TRBV3-1 (or the pseudogene TRBV3-2) and TRBJ2-3, with 8 bases matching TRBD2. This CDR3 contains 15 residues. The trim removed 2 bases at V and 5 bases at J, leaving 6 bases unmatched. Germline loops: CDR1 LGHDT, CDR2 YNNKEL (reference sequence). The CDR3 nucleotides read TGTGCCAGCAGCCAAAGCGGGGGCGAGGGAGATACGCAGTATTTT. It codes for CASSQSGGEGDTQYF.

The chain carries TRBV14 and TRBJ1-4; tentatively, D is TRBD1 (5 bases). V was cut by 3 bases and J by 6 bases, with 14 bases left in between. Looked up from germline, CDR1 is SGHDN and CDR2 is FVKESK. The CDR3 extends over 15 amino acids. CDR3 sequence reads: CASSHRAGVDEKLFF. For the CDR3, the DNA is TGTGCCAGCAGCCACCGGGCGGGGGTAGATGAAAAACTGTTTTTT.

This rearrangement joins TRBV30 to TRBJ2-3, with D unclear. Germline CDR1 and CDR2: GTSNPN and SVGIG (reference sequence). V was trimmed by 2 bases and J by 2 bases, leaving 11 bases between them. The CDR3 is 14 amino acids. The CDR3 DNA is TGTGCCTGGAGTACCGGGCCTTCCACAGATACGCAGTATTTT. Encoded protein: CAWSTGPSTDTQYF.

This rearrangement joins TRBV6-5 to TRBJ1-1, with no clear D. The germline CDR1 and CDR2 sequences are MNHEY and SVGAGI. The CDR3 loop spans 15 amino acids. V shed 5 bases and J shed 4 bases, with 17 bases lying between them. CDR3 sequence reads: CASSKPGTVPTEAFF. CDR3 nucleotides: TGTGCCAGCAGTAAGCCGGGCACGGTGCCCACTGAAGCTTTCTTT.

The J gene is TRBJ1-5, the V gene TRBV6-6; D ambiguous. Germline V gene lookup returns CDR1 MNHNY and CDR2 SVGAGI (reference sequence). The CDR3 contains 11 residues. V lost 7 bases to trimming and J lost 5 bases, with 6 bases between them. CDR3 sequence reads: CASIKDQPQHF. CDR3 in DNA: TGTGCCAGCATTAAGGATCAGCCCCAGCATTTT.

This chain connects TRBV5-1 to TRBJ1-2, with TRBD1 matching over 8 bases. There are 15 residues in the CDR3. Germline V gives CDR1 SGHRS, CDR2 YFSETQ. The V segment lost 0 bases and the J segment 8 bases; nucleotides outside the gene matches: 9. The CDR3 DNA reads TGCGCCAGCAGCTTGGCCACGGACAGGGCCCACGGCTACACCTTC. The encoded protein is CASSLATDRAHGYTF.

The CDR3: CASSWGTGSNQPQHF. CDR3 DNA sequence: TGTGCCAGCAGTTGGGGGACGGGAAGCAATCAGCCCCAGCATTTT. The V and J genes are TRBV27 and TRBJ1-5; D is perhaps TRBD1 (5 bases). Germline values: CDR1 MNHEY, CDR2 SMNVEV (reference sequence). V lost 4 bases and J lost 1, with 11 bases in between. The length of the CDR3 is 15 residues.

This chain uses TRBV9 with TRBJ1-3; 7 bases agree with TRBD1. V dropped 4 bases and J dropped 0; count of bases not matched to a gene: 4. Per germline, CDR1 SGDLS and CDR2 YYNGEE. The CDR3 has 15 amino acids. Here the CDR3 DNA reads TGTGCCAGCAGCTCGGGACAGTTCTCTGGAAACACCATATATTTT. It is translated as CASSSGQFSGNTIYF.

This clone appeared a single time. The chain recombines TRBV27 with TRBJ1-1, with D maybe TRBD1 (5 bases). CDR3 size: 14 residues. Germline V gene sequence: CDR1 MNHEY, CDR2 SMNVEV (reference sequence). The V gene lost 1 base and the J gene lost 0 bases, with 6 bases spanning the gap. CDR3 DNA sequence: TGTGCCAGCAGTTTATGGGGGTTGAACACTGAAGCTTTCTTT. This gives the protein CASSLWGLNTEAFF.

The chain uses TRBV28 and TRBJ1-6; D is uncertain. Germline V gene lookup returns CDR1 MDHEN and CDR2 SYDVKM. The CDR3 runs to 17 residues. V lost 6 bases, J lost 0 bases, and 15 bases lay in between. The DNA for the CDR3 is TGTGCCAGCAGCCCTCAGATGGGGAGCTCCTATAATTCACCCCTCCACTTT. Residues: CASSPQMGSSYNSPLHF.

This clone was recorded only once. The chain couples TRBV29-1 to TRBJ1-1; the D is unclear. The CDR3 contains 12 residues. Germline-derived CDR1 and CDR2 are SQVTM and ANQGSEA. Trimming stripped 5 bases from V and 1 base from J, with 8 bases between. The CDR3 DNA reads as TGCAGCGTTTTCCGGGGGAACACTGAAGCTTTCTTT. Residues: CSVFRGNTEAFF.

This clone was counted between two and nine times. The rearrangement uses TRBV7-2 and TRBJ1-2; maybe TRBD1 (5 bases). The V gene's germline CDR1 is SGHTA and CDR2 FQGNSA. The CDR3 runs to 14 residues. Between the trimmed V and J ends, which lost 2 bases and 0 bases, there was a span of 7 bases. The CDR3 nucleotides are TGTGCCAGCAGCTTAATGGGGGCTAACTATGGCTACACCTTC. The encoded protein is CASSLMGANYGYTF.

The J gene is TRBJ1-3, the V gene TRBV19; D gene uncertain. V lost 5 bases and J 0 bases, leaving 14 bases between the germline ends. The CDR3 length is 16 residues. Per the germline V gene, CDR1 is LNHDA and CDR2 is SQIVND (reference sequence). CDR3 loop: CASSWVSSGSGNTIYF. The CDR3 DNA is TGTGCCAGTAGTTGGGTTTCCAGCGGCTCTGGAAACACCATATATTTT.

J is TRBJ2-5 and V is TRBV5-4, with D tentatively TRBD2 (6 bases). V was clipped by 4 bases and J by 4 bases, with 17 bases between them. Germline loops: CDR1 SGHNT, CDR2 YYREEE (reference sequence). The CDR3 sequence is 15 residues long. CDR3 in amino acids: CASSPPGAGTETQYF. In DNA, the CDR3 is TGTGCCAGCAGCCCGCCTGGGGCGGGGACAGAGACCCAGTACTTC.

The V call is TRBV29-1, the J call TRBJ1-2; D uncertain. Germline CDR1 and CDR2: SQVTM and ANQGSEA. The germline V and J ends were trimmed by 5 bases and 7 bases, with 26 bases remaining between them. The CDR3 runs 16 residues. The CDR3 DNA reads TGCAGCGTTCTCGCCGCCGGCTCAGCTTTACCGTCTGGCTACACCTTC. Translated, it gives CSVLAAGSALPSGYTF.

This clone was recorded once. This chain connects TRBV3-1 (or the pseudogene TRBV3-2) to TRBJ1-2, with D unclear. V lost 5 bases, J lost 6 bases, and 19 bases lay in between. Germline V CDR1 and CDR2: LGHDT, YNNKEL (reference sequence). This CDR3 contains 15 residues. The CDR3 loop is CASSVPGPVTDGYTF. DNA for the CDR3: TGTGCCAGCAGCGTACCGGGTCCGGTGACCGATGGCTACACCTTC.

This chain links TRBV7-9 with TRBJ2-2; the match to TRBD1 covers 7 bases. CDR1 and CDR2 (germline): SEHNR, FQNEAQ (reference sequence). The CDR3 has 14 amino acids. The ends lost 8 bases at V and 3 bases at J; junction bases unmatched: 6. CDR3 region: CASEWDSHTGELFF. In DNA form, the CDR3 reads TGTGCCAGCGAATGGGACAGTCACACCGGGGAGCTGTTTTTT.

The J gene is TRBJ2-5, the V gene TRBV30; D is possibly TRBD2 (6 bases). The V gene lost 5 bases and the J gene lost 5 bases, with 18 bases spanning the gap. Looked up from germline, CDR1 is GTSNPN and CDR2 is SVGIG (reference sequence). The CDR3 contains 14 residues. The CDR3 region has the DNA TGTGCCTGGGTGGGGGGAGTAGGTAAGGAGACCCAGTACTTC. Encoded protein: CAWVGGVGKETQYF.

The chain joins TRBV2 to TRBJ2-2, with D perhaps given as TRBD1 or TRBD2 (5 bases each). Trimming removed 10 bases from V and 0 bases from J, with 15 bases in between. The germline V gene has CDR1 SNHLY and CDR2 FYNNEI. This CDR3 is built from 15 residues. The CDR3 protein is CATEKGSTNTGELFF. The DNA for the CDR3 is TGTGCCACCGAGAAGGGGAGTACGAACACCGGGGAGCTGTTTTTT.

This chain uses TRBV6-6 with TRBJ1-2; possible D gene TRBD1, 5 bases. V lost 6 bases and J 2 bases, leaving 13 bases between the germline ends. This CDR3 spans 14 amino acids. Germline V gives CDR1 MNHNY, CDR2 SVGAGI (reference sequence). The CDR3 DNA sequence: TGTGCCAGCAGCCGAAACGGGGGGAACTATGGCTACACCTTC. Residues: CASSRNGGNYGYTF.

The chain uses TRBV3-1 (or the pseudogene TRBV3-2) and TRBJ1-3, with D possibly matching TRBD1 (5 bases). Germline V gene data show CDR1 as LGHDT and CDR2 as YNNKEL (reference sequence). The CDR3 has 17 residues. V was clipped by 2 bases and J by 2 bases, with 16 bases between them. CDR3 amino acids: CASSQFTGETTGNTIYF. The CDR3 bases are TGTGCCAGCAGCCAATTCACAGGAGAGACAACTGGAAACACCATATATTTT.

The V and J genes are TRBV5-4 and TRBJ1-2; no clear D. Trimming stripped 4 bases from V and 10 bases from J, with 20 bases between. This CDR3 has 14 residues. Germline loops: CDR1 SGHNT, CDR2 YYREEE (reference sequence). CDR3 in amino acids: CASSEGGSIPNYTF. DNA for the CDR3: TGTGCCAGCAGCGAGGGTGGCTCAATTCCGAACTACACCTTC.

V gene TRBV2 combines with J gene TRBJ2-3; D unclear. The CDR3 extends over 18 amino acids. CDR1 and CDR2 from the germline V gene are SNHLY and FYNNEI. The V and J ends lost 5 bases and 4 bases respectively, with 25 bases between them. This chain's CDR3 is CASSYLLRTSLVPDTQYF. The CDR3 DNA reads as TGTGCCAGCAGTTACTTACTTAGGACCTCTCTGGTTCCAGATACGCAGTATTTT.

This sequence joins TRBV19 and TRBJ1-1; D is perhaps TRBD1 (5 bases). V was pared by 3 bases and J by 0 bases, with 11 bases between. Germline V gene sequence: CDR1 LNHDA, CDR2 SQIVND (reference sequence). The CDR3 is made up of 15 amino acids. The CDR3 coding sequence is TGTGCCAGTAGTATTCAGAACAGGTTGAACACTGAAGCTTTCTTT. The encoded protein is CASSIQNRLNTEAFF.

The V call is TRBV19, the J call TRBJ1-5, with a tentative D call TRBD1 (5 bases). This CDR3 has 16 amino acids. V dropped 4 bases and J dropped 1 base, with 14 bases sitting between them. The germline gives CDR1 LNHDA, CDR2 SQIVND (reference sequence). CDR3 DNA sequence: TGTGCCAGTAGTACCAGGGAGGTCGGGAGCAATCAGCCCCAGCATTTT. This codes for CASSTREVGSNQPQHF.

The chain links TRBV10-3 to TRBJ1-2, with 7 bases that match TRBD1. CDR1 ENHRY and CDR2 SYGVKD come from the germline V gene. V lost 10 bases and J lost 4; bases outside the gene matches: 15. This CDR3 has 15 amino acids. The CDR3 loop is CATGEKGQLTYGYTF. Written as DNA, the CDR3 is TGTGCCACAGGGGAGAAGGGACAGCTAACCTATGGCTACACCTTC.

This clone was observed once. The CDR3 bases are TGTGCCAGCAGCTTCCATCCCCGGGACAGGGCCGGGGAGCTGTTTTTT. This sequence encodes CASSFHPRDRAGELFF. The V and J genes are TRBV9 and TRBJ2-2; TRBD1 aligns across 9 bases. The CDR3 is 16 amino acids. The ends lost 4 bases at V and 6 bases at J; junction bases unmatched: 10. Germline lookup yields CDR1 SGDLS and CDR2 YYNGEE. The full variable domain, its missing parts supplied by reference TRBV9 and TRBJ2-2, is DSGVTQTPKHLITATGQRVTLRCSPRSGDLSVYWYQQSLDQGLQFLIQYYNGEERAKGNILERFSAQQFPDLHSELNLSSLELGDSALYFCASSFHPRDRAGELFFGEGSRLTVL.

This sequence joins TRBV2 and TRBJ1-2; D might be TRBD1 (5 bases). V was cut by 1 base and J by 8 bases, with 14 bases left in between. Germline V gene sequence: CDR1 SNHLY, CDR2 FYNNEI. The CDR3 runs 14 residues. For the CDR3, the DNA is TGTGCCAGCAGTGAAGGTGGGGACTTTCGCGGCTACACCTTC. It translates to CASSEGGDFRGYTF. Based on the CDR3 plus reference TRBV2 and TRBJ1-2, the full variable domain is EPEVTQTPSHQVTQMGQEVILRCVPISNHLYFYWYRQILGQKVEFLVSFYNNEISEKSEIFDDQFSVERPDGSNFTLKIRSTKLEDSAMYFCASSEGGDFRGYTFGSGTRLTVV.

J is TRBJ1-2 and V is TRBV2; 8 nucleotides agree with TRBD1. The CDR3 consists of 15 residues. V dropped 4 bases and J dropped 4; count of bases not matched to a gene: 8. Germline V gene sequence: CDR1 SNHLY, CDR2 FYNNEI. CDR3: CASSAQGARAYGYTF. The CDR3 DNA is TGTGCCAGCAGTGCCCAGGGGGCGAGGGCCTATGGCTACACCTTC. Together with reference TRBV2 and TRBJ1-2, the CDR3 gives the full variable domain: EPEVTQTPSHQVTQMGQEVILRCVPISNHLYFYWYRQILGQKVEFLVSFYNNEISEKSEIFDDQFSVERPDGSNFTLKIRSTKLEDSAMYFCASSAQGARAYGYTFGSGTRLTVV.

The CDR3, as DNA: TGTGCCAGCAGTGAGCGGGGGGGGTCGGATACGCAGTATTTT. Translating it yields CASSERGGSDTQYF. V and J are TRBV6-1 and TRBJ2-3; 9 nucleotides agree with TRBD2. The CDR3 is 14 amino acids. Losses at the gene ends were 3 bases for V and 6 bases for J; bases not matched to a gene: 4. Germline V gene sequence: CDR1 MNHNS, CDR2 SASEGT.